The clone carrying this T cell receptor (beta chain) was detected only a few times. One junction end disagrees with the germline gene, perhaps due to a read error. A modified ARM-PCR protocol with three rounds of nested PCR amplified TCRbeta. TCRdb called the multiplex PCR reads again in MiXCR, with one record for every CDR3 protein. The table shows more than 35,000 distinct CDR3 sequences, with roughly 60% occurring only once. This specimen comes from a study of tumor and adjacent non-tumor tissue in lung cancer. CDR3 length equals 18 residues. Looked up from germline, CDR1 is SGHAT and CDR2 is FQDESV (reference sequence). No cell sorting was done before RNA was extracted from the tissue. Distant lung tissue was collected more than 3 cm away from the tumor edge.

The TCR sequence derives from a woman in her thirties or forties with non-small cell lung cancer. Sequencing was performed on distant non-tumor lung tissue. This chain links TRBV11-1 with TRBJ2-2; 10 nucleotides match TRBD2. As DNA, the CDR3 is TGTGCCAACAGCCCCGGTTCGATGGGACTAGCGTTAACCGGGGAGCTGCTTTTT. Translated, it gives CANSPGSMGLALTGELLF.